Each of the 5 T cell receptor beta chains below was sequenced from the same sample in a study of cytomegalovirus exposure and HLA in healthy donors. PCR primers comprised 60 Vbeta and 13 Jbeta primers. The data were produced by immunoSEQ multiplex PCR, yet TCRdb's version contains in-frame clones alone and is incomplete. Of more than 70,000 clones detected, about 70% appear once; the ten largest clones hold roughly 10%. The sample taken for sequencing was PBMCs. These TCRs come from a woman in her forties or fifties in good health and CMV-seropositive.

The CDR3 loop is CASSLGGGWETQYF. The CDR3 DNA reads as TGTGCCAGCAGCTTAGGTGGGGGCTGGGAGACCCAGTACTTC. The V and J genes are TRBV5-6 and TRBJ2-5; D might be TRBD1 (6 bases). This CDR3 is built from 14 residues. CDR1 is SGHDT, CDR2 YYEEEE, per germline. V lost 2 bases and J 5 bases, leaving 13 bases between the germline ends.

This clone occurred a few times. The rearrangement uses TRBV19 and TRBJ1-2; tentatively, D is TRBD1 (6 bases). V was cut by 5 bases and J by 4 bases, with 17 bases left in between. Germline V gene lookup returns CDR1 LNHDA and CDR2 SQIVND (reference sequence). The CDR3 is made up of 15 amino acids. The CDR3 nucleotides read TGTGCCAGTAGTTTGGGGGCAGGGGTCGGCTATGGCTACACCTTC. Encoded protein: CASSLGAGVGYGYTF.

The sample holds a few counts of this clone. V usage is TRBV7-7 and J usage is TRBJ2-6; tentative D call: TRBD2 (5 bases). V gave up 3 bases and J gave up 2 bases, with 8 bases separating them. Germline-derived CDR1 and CDR2 are SSHAT and FNYEAQ (reference sequence). The CDR3 is 15 amino acids. The chain's CDR3 is CASSLSGTGANVLTF. The CDR3 DNA follows: TGTGCCAGCAGCTTGAGCGGAACTGGGGCCAACGTCCTGACTTTC.

The chain has TRBV2 and TRBJ1-5; D remains unclear. The V and J ends lost 4 bases and 5 bases respectively, with 6 bases between them. From germline, CDR1 is SNHLY and CDR2 FYNNEI. The CDR3 loop spans 12 amino acids. DNA for the CDR3: TGTGCCAGCAGTGCAGACTATCAGCCCCAGCATTTT. Encoded protein: CASSADYQPQHF.

The chain has TRBV21-1 and TRBJ2-7; the DNA was not compared with TRBD1, the D call given in the table. TRBV21-1 is a documented pseudogene. This CDR3 spans 15 amino acids. CDR3 bases: TGTGCCAGCAGCGCCCGGGACAGGGTTTCCTACGAGCAGTACTTC. Encoded protein: CASSARDRVSYEQYF.